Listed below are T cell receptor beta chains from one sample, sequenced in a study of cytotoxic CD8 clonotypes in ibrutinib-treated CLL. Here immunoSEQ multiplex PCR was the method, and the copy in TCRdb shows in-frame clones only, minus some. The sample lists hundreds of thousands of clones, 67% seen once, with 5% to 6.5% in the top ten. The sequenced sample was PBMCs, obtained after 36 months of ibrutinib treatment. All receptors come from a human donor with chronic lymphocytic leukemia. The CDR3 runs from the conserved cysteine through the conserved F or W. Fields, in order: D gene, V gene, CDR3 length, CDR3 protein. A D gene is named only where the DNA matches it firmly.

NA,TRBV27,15,CASSRALGNNSPLHF
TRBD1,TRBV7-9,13,CASTRDRNYGYTF
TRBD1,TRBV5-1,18,CAGSLRPQGATSTDTQYF
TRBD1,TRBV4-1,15,CASSQESQGLNGYTF
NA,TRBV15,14,CATSRGGGVYEQYF
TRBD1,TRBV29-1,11,CSAILQGTQYF
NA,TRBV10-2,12,CASGRINYGYTF
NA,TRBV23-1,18,CASSQSGGLAQQNTEAFF
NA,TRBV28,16,CASSLLSALRRDTQYF
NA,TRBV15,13,CATSRDSWTEAFF
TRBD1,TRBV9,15,CASSGGQGDTGELFF
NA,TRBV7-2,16,CASSLGVGGINEKLFF
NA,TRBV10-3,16,CAISEWPGPLNTEAFF
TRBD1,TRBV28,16,CASTSTGGFAVYEQYF
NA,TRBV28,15,CASSSTGTVGNIQYF
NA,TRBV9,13,CASSVAGSGELFF
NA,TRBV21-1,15,CASSLHRARGNIQYF
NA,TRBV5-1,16,CASSFTGSKAKNIQYF
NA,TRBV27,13,CASSFSPGLVQHF
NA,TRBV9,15,CASSPVDRVRNEQFF
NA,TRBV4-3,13,CASSPSLGETQYF
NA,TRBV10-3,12,CATGPNTGELFF
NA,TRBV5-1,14,CASSPVGSTDTQYF
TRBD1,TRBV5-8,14,CASRRPGQQETQYF
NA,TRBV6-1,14,CASSLRTASYEQYF
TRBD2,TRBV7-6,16,CASSLASSGSNHEQYF
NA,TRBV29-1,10,CSGWRETQYF
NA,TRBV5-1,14,CASSFTGANYGYTF
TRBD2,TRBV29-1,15,CSVEEPGGGAYEQYF
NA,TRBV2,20,CASSERSGWAGPLAKNIQYF
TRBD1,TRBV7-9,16,CASKAWTGREGYGYTF
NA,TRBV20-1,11,CSAEVTETQYF
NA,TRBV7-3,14,CASSPTGFDYGYTF
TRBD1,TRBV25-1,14,CASSARQGGETQYF
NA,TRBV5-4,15,CASSLGGGRTGELFF
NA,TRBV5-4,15,CASSFGGDSSYEQYF
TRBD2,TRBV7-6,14,CASSVTSGSGEQFF
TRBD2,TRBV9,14,CASKGPDGRNEQFF
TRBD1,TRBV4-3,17,CASSQFAGTGPNGELFF
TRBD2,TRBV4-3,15,CASSQGGTSGLGTYF
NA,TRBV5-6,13,CASSLVSYNEQFF
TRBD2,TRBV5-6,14,CASSLGVGGNIQYF
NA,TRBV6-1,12,CASSEWRADQFF
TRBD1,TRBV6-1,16,CASSARTGTTNYGYTF
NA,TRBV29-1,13,CSVVRAGEETQYF
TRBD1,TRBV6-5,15,CASRRQGMGNQPQHF
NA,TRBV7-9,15,CASSSGSGGNSPLHF
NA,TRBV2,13,CASIKRAGTEAFF
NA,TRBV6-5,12,CATRQESYEQYF
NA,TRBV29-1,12,CSVALAGYEQYF
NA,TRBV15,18,CATSGYRRTEANTGELFF
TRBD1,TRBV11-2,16,CASSHRGQGYNSPLHF
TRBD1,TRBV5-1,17,CASSLMGTRGQRYGYTF
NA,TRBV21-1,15,CASSARQGPSWVQYF
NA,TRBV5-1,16,CASSLDVGRSTYEQYF
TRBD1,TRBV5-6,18,CASSTIRQGALANYGYTF
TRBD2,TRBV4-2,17,CASSQESLAGATYEQYF